The present entry profiles one T cell receptor (beta chain) with its context. Its specificity is unknown. An absence of ophthalmopathy progression within 18 months meant stable Graves' hyperthyroidism. Participants, patients aged 18 to 65, had newly diagnosed hyperthyroidism with a duration under 2 months. The study left out patients who had uncontrolled infection, other autoimmune disease, pregnancy or lactation. What was amplified from RNA transcripts were TCR beta CDR3 regions. The study used the HTBI primer set for a first-round RT-PCR of the TCR CDR3. Via MiXCR, TCRdb re-called the multiplex PCR reads, giving one row per CDR3 protein. The sample yields hundreds of thousands of distinct CDR3 sequences, approximately 36% seen once. The record originates from a study of T cells in Graves' hyperthyroidism and ophthalmopathy. V shed 10 bases and J shed 8 bases, with 11 bases lying between them. The germline gives CDR1 MNHNS, CDR2 SASEGT. The CDR3 has 10 residues.

Study outcomes and limitations: Peripheral blood also featured most of the thyroid clonotypes expanded above 0.001.

The chain carries TRBV6-1 and TRBJ1-1, with D possibly being TRBD1 (6 bases). This TCR derives from a woman in her 40s with Graves' hyperthyroidism. Sequenced: blood. CDR3 residues: CANGTTEAFF. The DNA of the CDR3 is TGTGCCAACGGGACAACCGAAGCTTTCTTT.